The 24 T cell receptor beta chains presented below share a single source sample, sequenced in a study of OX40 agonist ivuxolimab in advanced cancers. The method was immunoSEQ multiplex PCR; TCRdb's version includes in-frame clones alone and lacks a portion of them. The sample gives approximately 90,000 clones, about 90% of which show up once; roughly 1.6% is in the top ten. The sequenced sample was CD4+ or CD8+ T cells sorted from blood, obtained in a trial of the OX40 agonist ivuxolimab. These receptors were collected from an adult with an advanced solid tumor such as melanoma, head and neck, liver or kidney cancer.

CDR3 loop: CASSKGPGGYGYTF. CDR3 bases: TGTGCCAGCAGCAAGGGACCTGGGGGCTATGGCTACACCTTC. The V and J genes are TRBV6-4 and TRBJ1-2, with D perhaps matching TRBD1 (5 bases). Germline V gives CDR1 MRHNA, CDR2 SNTAGT. Between the trimmed V and J ends, which lost 6 bases and 4 bases, there was a span of 15 bases. This CDR3 is built from 14 residues.

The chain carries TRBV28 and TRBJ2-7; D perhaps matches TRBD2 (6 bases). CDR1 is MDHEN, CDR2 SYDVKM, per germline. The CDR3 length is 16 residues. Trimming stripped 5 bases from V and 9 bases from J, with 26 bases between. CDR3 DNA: TGTGCCAGCAGTCCTCTAAGGGACTTGGGCCAGGTAGGGCAGTACTTC. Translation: CASSPLRDLGQVGQYF.

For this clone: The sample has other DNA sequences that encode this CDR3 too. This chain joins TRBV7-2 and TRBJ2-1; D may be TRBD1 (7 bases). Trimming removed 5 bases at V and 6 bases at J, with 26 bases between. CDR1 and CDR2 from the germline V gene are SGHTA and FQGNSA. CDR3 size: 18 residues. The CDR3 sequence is CASSPRGRRGGLRNEQFF. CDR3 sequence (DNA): TGTGCCAGCAGCCCCCGGGGGAGGAGAGGGGGCTTACGCAATGAGCAGTTCTTC.

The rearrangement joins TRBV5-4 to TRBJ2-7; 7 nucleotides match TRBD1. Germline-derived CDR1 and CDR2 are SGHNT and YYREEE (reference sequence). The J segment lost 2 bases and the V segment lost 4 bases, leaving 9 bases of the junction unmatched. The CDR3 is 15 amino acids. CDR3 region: CASSTPGTVTYEQYF. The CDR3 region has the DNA TGTGCCAGCAGCACTCCCGGGACAGTTACCTACGAGCAGTACTTC.

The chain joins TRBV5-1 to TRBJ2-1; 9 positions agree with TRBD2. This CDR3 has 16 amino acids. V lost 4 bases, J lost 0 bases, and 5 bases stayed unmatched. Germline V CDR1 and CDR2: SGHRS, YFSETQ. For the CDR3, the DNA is TGCGCCAGCAGCCCGGGACTAGCAGGCTCCTACAATGAGCAGTTCTTC. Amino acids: CASSPGLAGSYNEQFF.

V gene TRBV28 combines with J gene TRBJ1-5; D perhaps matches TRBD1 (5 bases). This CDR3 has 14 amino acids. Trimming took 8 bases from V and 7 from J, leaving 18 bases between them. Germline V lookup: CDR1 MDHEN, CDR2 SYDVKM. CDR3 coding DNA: TGTGCCAGCCGCTTGGGGGGAGCGTTGCAGCCCCAGCATTTT. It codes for CASRLGGALQPQHF.

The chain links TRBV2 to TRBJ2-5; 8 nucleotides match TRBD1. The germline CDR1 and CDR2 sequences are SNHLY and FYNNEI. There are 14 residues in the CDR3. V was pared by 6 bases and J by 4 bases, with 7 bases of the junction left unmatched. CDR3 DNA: TGTGCCAGCAGCGGACAGGGTGGTGGAGAGACCCAGTACTTC. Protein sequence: CASSGQGGGETQYF.

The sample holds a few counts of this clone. This CDR3 reads CASSPDDQPQHF. CDR3 bases: TGTGCCAGCAGCCCGGACGATCAGCCCCAGCATTTT. This chain joins TRBV7-9 and TRBJ1-5; D uncertain. CDR1 is SEHNR, CDR2 FQNEAQ, per germline (reference sequence). The CDR3 runs 12 residues. Trimming removed 5 bases at V and 5 bases at J, with 7 bases between.

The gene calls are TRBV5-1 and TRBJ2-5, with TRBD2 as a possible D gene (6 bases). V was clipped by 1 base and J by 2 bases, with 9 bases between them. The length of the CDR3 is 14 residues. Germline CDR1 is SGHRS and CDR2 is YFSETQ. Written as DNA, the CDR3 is TGCGCCAGCAGCTTGATGCGGGGACAAGAGACCCAGTACTTC. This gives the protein CASSLMRGQETQYF.

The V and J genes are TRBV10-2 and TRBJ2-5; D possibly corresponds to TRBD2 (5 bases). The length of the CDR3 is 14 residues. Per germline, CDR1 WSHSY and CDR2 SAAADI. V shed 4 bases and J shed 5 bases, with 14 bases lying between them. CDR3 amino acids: CASSGVPPGETQYF. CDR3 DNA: TGCGCCAGCAGTGGGGTGCCCCCGGGGGAGACCCAGTACTTC.

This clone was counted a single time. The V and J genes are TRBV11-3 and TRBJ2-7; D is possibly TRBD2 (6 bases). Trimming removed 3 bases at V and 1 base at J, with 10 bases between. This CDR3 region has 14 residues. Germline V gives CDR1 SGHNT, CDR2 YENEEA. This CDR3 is CASSFSRGSYEQYF. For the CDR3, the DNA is TGTGCCAGCAGCTTCTCCCGGGGGTCCTACGAGCAGTACTTC.

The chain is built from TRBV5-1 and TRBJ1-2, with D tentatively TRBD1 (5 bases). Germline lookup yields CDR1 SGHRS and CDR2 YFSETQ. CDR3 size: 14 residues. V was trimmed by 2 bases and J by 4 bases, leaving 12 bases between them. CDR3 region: CASSLDEGIYGYTF. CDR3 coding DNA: TGCGCCAGCAGCTTAGACGAGGGGATCTATGGCTACACCTTC.

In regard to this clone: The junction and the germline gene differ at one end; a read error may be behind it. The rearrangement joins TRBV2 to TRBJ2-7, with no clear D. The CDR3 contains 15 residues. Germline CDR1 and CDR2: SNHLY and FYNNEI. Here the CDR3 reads CASREGLSRSYEQYF. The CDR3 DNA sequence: TGTGCCAGCAGGGAAGGTTTATCGAGGTCCTACGAGCAGTACTTC.

The CDR3 loop reads CASSTQGGSYNEQFF. The CDR3 DNA reads as TGTGCCAGTAGTACACAGGGGGGCTCCTACAATGAGCAGTTCTTC. This chain connects TRBV19 to TRBJ2-1, with 8 bases fitting TRBD1. The CDR3 contains 15 residues. Germline lookup yields CDR1 LNHDA and CDR2 SQIVND (reference sequence). V trimming: 4 bases; J trimming: 0 bases; junction bases outside the gene matches: 2. Full variable domain (missing parts from reference TRBV19 and TRBJ2-1): DGGITQSPKYLFRKEGQNVTLSCEQNLNHDAMYWYRQDPGQGLRLIYYSQIVNDFQKGDIAEGYSVSREKKESFPLTVTSAQKNPTAFYLCASSTQGGSYNEQFFGPGTRLTVL.

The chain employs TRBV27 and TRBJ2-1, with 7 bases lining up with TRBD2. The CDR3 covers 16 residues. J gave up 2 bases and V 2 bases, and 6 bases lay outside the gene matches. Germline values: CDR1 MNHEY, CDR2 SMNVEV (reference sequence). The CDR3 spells CASSLRSGGPYNEQFF. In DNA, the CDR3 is TGTGCCAGCAGTTTAAGGTCGGGAGGACCCTACAATGAGCAGTTCTTC.

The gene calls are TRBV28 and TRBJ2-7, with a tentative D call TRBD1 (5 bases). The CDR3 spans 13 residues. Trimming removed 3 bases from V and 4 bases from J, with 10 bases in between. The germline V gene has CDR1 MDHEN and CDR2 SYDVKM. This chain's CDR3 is CASSLTQGYEQYF. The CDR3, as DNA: TGTGCCAGCAGTTTGACCCAGGGTTACGAGCAGTACTTC.

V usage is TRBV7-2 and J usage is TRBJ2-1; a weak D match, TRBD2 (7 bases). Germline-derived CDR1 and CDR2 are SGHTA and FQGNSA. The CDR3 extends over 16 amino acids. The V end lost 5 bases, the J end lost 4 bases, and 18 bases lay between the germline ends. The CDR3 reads CASSLGSGGQYNEQFF. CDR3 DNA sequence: TGTGCCAGCAGCCTAGGTTCGGGGGGACAATACAATGAGCAGTTCTTC.

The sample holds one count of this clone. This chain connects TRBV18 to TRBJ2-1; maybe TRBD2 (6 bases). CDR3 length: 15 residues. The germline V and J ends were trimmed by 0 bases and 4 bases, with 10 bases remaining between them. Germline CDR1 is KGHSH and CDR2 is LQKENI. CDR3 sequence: CASSPPSSEYNEQFF. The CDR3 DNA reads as TGTGCCAGCTCACCACCATCTAGCGAGTACAATGAGCAGTTCTTC.

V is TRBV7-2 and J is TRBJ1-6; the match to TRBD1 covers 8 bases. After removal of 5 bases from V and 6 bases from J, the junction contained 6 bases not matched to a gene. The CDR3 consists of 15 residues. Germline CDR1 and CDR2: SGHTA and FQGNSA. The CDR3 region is CASSQWTGSNSPLHF. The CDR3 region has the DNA TGTGCCAGCAGCCAGTGGACAGGGAGTAATTCACCCCTCCACTTT.

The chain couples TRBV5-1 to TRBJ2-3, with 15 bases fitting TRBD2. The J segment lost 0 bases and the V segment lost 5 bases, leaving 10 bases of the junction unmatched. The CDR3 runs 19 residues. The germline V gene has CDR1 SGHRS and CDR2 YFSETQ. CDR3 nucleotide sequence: TGCGCCAGCAGTCCGGGACTAGCGGGGGGAATTACTAGCACAGATACGCAGTATTTT. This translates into CASSPGLAGGITSTDTQYF.

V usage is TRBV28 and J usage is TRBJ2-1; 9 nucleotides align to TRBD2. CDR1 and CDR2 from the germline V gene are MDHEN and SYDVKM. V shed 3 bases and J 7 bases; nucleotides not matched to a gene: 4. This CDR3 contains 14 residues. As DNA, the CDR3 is TGTGCCAGCAGTTTGTCTAGCGGGATGAATGAGCAGTTCTTC. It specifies CASSLSSGMNEQFF.

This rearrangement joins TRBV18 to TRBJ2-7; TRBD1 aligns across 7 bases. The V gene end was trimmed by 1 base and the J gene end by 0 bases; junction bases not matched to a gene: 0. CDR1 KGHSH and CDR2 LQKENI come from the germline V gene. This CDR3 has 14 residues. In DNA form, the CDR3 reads TGTGCCAGCTCACCACGGGACAGCTCCTACGAGCAGTACTTC. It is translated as CASSPRDSSYEQYF.

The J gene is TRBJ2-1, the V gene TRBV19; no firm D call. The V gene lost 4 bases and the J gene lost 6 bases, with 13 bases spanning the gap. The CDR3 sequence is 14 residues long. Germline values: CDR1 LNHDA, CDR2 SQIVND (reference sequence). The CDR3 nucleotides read TGTGCCAGTAGTACCCAGCTGGTAAGCAATGAGCAGTTCTTC. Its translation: CASSTQLVSNEQFF.

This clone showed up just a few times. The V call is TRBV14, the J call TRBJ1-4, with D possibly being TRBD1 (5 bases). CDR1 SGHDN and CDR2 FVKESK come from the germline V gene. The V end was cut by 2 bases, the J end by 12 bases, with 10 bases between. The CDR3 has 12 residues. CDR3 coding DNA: TGTGCCAGCAGCCAACAGGGTTCCCAACTGTTTTTT. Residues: CASSQQGSQLFF. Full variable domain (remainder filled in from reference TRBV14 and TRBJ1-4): EAGVTQFPSHSVIEKGQTVTLRCDPISGHDNLYWYRRVMGKEIKFLLHFVKESKQDESGMPNNRFLAERTGGTYSTLKVQPAELEDSGVYFCASSQQGSQLFFGSGTQLSVL.